Below, 18 T cell receptor beta chains from the same sample are listed, as sequenced in a study of shared T cell receptors in the human thymus listed by TCRdb under 2021. The library was made by the immunoSEQ multiplex PCR assay. TCRdb retrieved this table from immuneACCESS and kept in-frame rearrangements only. Not all clones are present; in checked studies, unresolved V genes account for under half, and no reason is known for the remainder. This sample gives about 400,000 clones in total; 95% of them show up just once. Jointly, the top ten make up 0.015% to 0.02% of the sample. The sequencing input was thymocytes. Every receptor here comes from a human donor.

The V gene is TRBV30, the J gene TRBJ1-5; D is unclear. V lost 0 bases and J lost 5, with 11 bases in between. Germline CDR1 is GTSNPN and CDR2 is SVGIG (reference sequence). This CDR3 is built from 14 residues. This chain's CDR3 is CAWSVPNGHQPQHF. In nucleotides, the CDR3 is TGTGCCTGGAGTGTACCCAACGGCCATCAGCCCCAGCATTTT.

The sample holds one count of this clone. The chain is built from TRBV6-9 and TRBJ1-2; no reliable D call. Germline CDR1 reads MNHGY; CDR2 reads SVAAGI. This CDR3 has 14 residues. V shed 4 bases and J shed 0 bases, with 9 bases lying between them. DNA of the CDR3: TGTGCCAGCAGTTGGGTGGAGACTAACTATGGCTACACCTTC. Translated: CASSWVETNYGYTF.

V usage is TRBV28 and J usage is TRBJ1-1, with a tentative D call TRBD1 (5 bases). The germline V gene encodes CDR1 MDHEN and CDR2 SYDVKM. The CDR3 is made up of 12 amino acids. The V and J ends lost 7 bases and 6 bases respectively, with 12 bases between them. CDR3 sequence: CASTPGGAEAFF. CDR3 coding DNA: TGTGCCAGCACCCCGGGGGGTGCTGAAGCTTTCTTT.

This chain uses TRBV28 with TRBJ2-3; D is undetermined. CDR3 size: 16 residues. Trimming took off 0 bases at V and 0 bases at J, with 10 bases between the two ends. CDR1 is MDHEN and CDR2 is SYDVKM in the germline V gene. The CDR3 protein is CASSLWGRRSTDTQYF. The CDR3 region has the DNA TGTGCCAGCAGTTTATGGGGCAGGCGAAGCACAGATACGCAGTATTTT.

The chain has TRBV28 and TRBJ2-7; possible D gene TRBD2, 6 bases. Germline lookup yields CDR1 MDHEN and CDR2 SYDVKM. With 1 base removed from V and 2 bases from J, the gap between germline ends came to 12 bases. This CDR3 region has 15 residues. The CDR3 here is CASSLSLAAAYEQYF. CDR3 in DNA: TGTGCCAGCAGTTTATCGTTAGCGGCGGCCTACGAGCAGTACTTC.

This clone was seen only a few times. The chain uses TRBV19 and TRBJ2-1; D is uncertain. Per the germline V gene, CDR1 is LNHDA and CDR2 is SQIVND (reference sequence). The CDR3 covers 15 residues. The V end lost 5 bases, the J end lost 1 base, and 12 bases lay between the germline ends. CDR3 amino acids: CASSLGGKSYNEQFF. The CDR3 region has the DNA TGTGCCAGTAGTCTAGGTGGAAAGTCCTACAATGAGCAGTTCTTC.

V and J are TRBV5-1 and TRBJ2-1, with 8 bases that match TRBD2. Germline loops: CDR1 SGHRS, CDR2 YFSETQ. V was pared by 10 bases and J by 3 bases, with 21 bases of the junction left unmatched. The CDR3 runs to 18 residues. The CDR3 loop reads CAASKGDAGGPRYNEQFF. In DNA, the CDR3 is TGCGCCGCCAGCAAGGGTGATGCGGGAGGACCACGCTACAATGAGCAGTTCTTC.

In DNA form, the CDR3 reads TGTGCCAGCTCACCCCTAGCGGGAGTCCTCACAGATACGCAGTATTTT. It codes for CASSPLAGVLTDTQYF. V and J are TRBV18 and TRBJ2-3; 10 bases fit TRBD2. Germline-derived CDR1 and CDR2 are KGHSH and LQKENI. With 3 bases clipped from V and 2 bases from J, the junction kept 5 bases outside the gene matches. This CDR3 region has 16 residues.

The CDR3 reads CVRSLAGDCSNEQFF. The CDR3 nucleotides are TGTGTCAGAAGCTTAGCGGGGGACTGCTCGAATGAGCAGTTCTTC. This chain uses TRBV7-5 with TRBJ2-1; the table's D call, TRBD2, has no DNA check behind it. TRBV7-5 represents a pseudogene. This CDR3 is built from 15 residues.

V gene TRBV12-5 combines with J gene TRBJ1-1; the D is unclear. CDR1 is LGHNT and CDR2 is FRNRAP in the germline V gene. The CDR3 sequence is 17 residues long. Trimming took off 0 bases at V and 8 bases at J, with 22 bases between the two ends. As DNA, the CDR3 is TGTGCTAGTGGTTTGGTACCCCCGGAGGGCCTGTTAACCGAAGCTTTCTTT. This codes for CASGLVPPEGLLTEAFF.

The V gene is TRBV6-1, the J gene TRBJ1-2, with D tentatively TRBD1 (5 bases). Germline V gives CDR1 MNHNS, CDR2 SASEGT. Trimming pared 6 bases from V and 6 bases from J, leaving 11 bases between. The CDR3 is made up of 12 amino acids. The CDR3 DNA is TGTGCCAGCAGCTCAGGGTTACATGGCTACACCTTC. Its protein is CASSSGLHGYTF.

The chain is built from TRBV11-3 and TRBJ2-1, with TRBD2 matching 9 bases. Losses at the gene ends were 5 bases for V and 7 bases for J; bases not matched to a gene: 15. Germline V gene lookup returns CDR1 SGHNT and CDR2 YENEEA. The CDR3 is 17 amino acids. In DNA, the CDR3 is TGTGCCAGCAGCCATAGGATCGAGCGGGAGGTTCCAAATGAGCAGTTCTTC. The encoded protein is CASSHRIEREVPNEQFF.

The chain couples TRBV5-4 to TRBJ2-7; the D gene could be TRBD1 or TRBD2 (5 bases each). CDR3 length equals 18 residues. Trimming stripped 2 bases from V and 4 bases from J, with 25 bases between. Germline CDR1 is SGHNT and CDR2 is YYREEE (reference sequence). CDR3 sequence reads: CASSLRTLTLRGEYEQYF. The DNA of the CDR3 is TGTGCCAGCAGCTTAAGAACCCTTACACTGAGAGGGGAGTACGAGCAGTACTTC. Full variable domain (outside the CDR3, taken from reference TRBV5-4 and TRBJ2-7): ETGVTQSPTHLIKTRGQQVTLRCSSQSGHNTVSWYQQALGQGPQFIFQYYREEENGRGNFPPRFSGLQFPNYSSELNVNALELDDSALYLCASSLRTLTLRGEYEQYFGPGTRLTVT.

The V gene is TRBV7-7, the J gene TRBJ2-1, with a possible D match to TRBD2 (6 bases). V shed 5 bases and J shed 2 bases, with 13 bases lying between them. The CDR3 sequence is 15 residues long. Per germline, CDR1 SSHAT and CDR2 FNYEAQ (reference sequence). The CDR3 loop is CASSRAGGTYNEQFF. The CDR3 bases are TGTGCCAGCAGCAGGGCCGGGGGTACCTACAATGAGCAGTTCTTC.

CDR3 DNA: TGTGCCAGCAGCAAAGAGGGGGGCCCCAACGAGCAGTACTTC. It is translated as CASSKEGGPNEQYF. The J gene is TRBJ2-7, the V gene TRBV21-1. TRBV21-1 is tagged as a pseudogene. This CDR3 comprises 14 residues.

This chain joins TRBV27 and TRBJ2-7; no clear D. V lost 5 bases to trimming and J lost 0 bases, with 11 bases between them. The CDR3 is made up of 14 amino acids. Per the germline V gene, CDR1 is MNHEY and CDR2 is SMNVEV (reference sequence). The CDR3 loop is CASSKKGSSYEQYF. For the CDR3, the DNA is TGTGCCAGCAGTAAAAAGGGAAGCTCCTACGAGCAGTACTTC.

The CDR3 nucleotides read TGTGCCAGCAGCCAAGGAGCGGGACTATCCTACAATGAGCAGTTCTTC. Amino acids: CASSQGAGLSYNEQFF. The rearrangement joins TRBV14 to TRBJ2-1; TRBD2 matches 7 bases. Germline-derived CDR1 and CDR2 are SGHDN and FVKESK. The CDR3 has 16 residues. After removal of 1 base from V and 1 base from J, the junction contained 4 bases not matched to a gene.

The chain joins TRBV28 to TRBJ2-3; 9 nucleotides align to TRBD1. The V segment lost 4 bases and the J segment 1 base; nucleotides outside the gene matches: 9. Germline V lookup: CDR1 MDHEN, CDR2 SYDVKM. The CDR3 consists of 17 residues. This chain's CDR3 is CASSSLRQGDRTDTQYF. CDR3 DNA sequence: TGTGCCAGCAGTTCCCTTCGACAGGGGGATCGCACAGATACGCAGTATTTT.